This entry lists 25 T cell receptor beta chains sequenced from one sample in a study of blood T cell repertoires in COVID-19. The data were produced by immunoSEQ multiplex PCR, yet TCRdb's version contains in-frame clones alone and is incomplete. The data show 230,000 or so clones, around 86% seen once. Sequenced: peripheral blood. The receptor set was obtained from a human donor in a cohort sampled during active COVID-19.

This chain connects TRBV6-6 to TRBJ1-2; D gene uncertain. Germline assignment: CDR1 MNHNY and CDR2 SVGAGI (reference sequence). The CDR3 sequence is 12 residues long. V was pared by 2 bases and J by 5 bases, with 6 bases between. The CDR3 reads CASSYGRYGYTF. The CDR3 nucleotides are TGTGCCAGCAGTTACGGGAGATATGGCTACACCTTC.

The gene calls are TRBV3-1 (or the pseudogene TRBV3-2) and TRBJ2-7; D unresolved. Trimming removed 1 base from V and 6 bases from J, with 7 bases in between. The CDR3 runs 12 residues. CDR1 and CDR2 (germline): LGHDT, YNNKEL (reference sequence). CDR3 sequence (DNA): TGTGCCAGCAGCCAAGGGCCCACCGAGCAGTACTTC. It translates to CASSQGPTEQYF.

The CDR3 reads CASTLTGLTGELFF. CDR3 sequence (DNA): TGTGCCAGCACACTGACAGGGTTAACCGGGGAGCTGTTTTTT. The chain employs TRBV6-5 and TRBJ2-2, with TRBD1 identical over 7 bases. The germline V gene encodes CDR1 MNHEY and CDR2 SVGAGI. V dropped 7 bases and J dropped 5; count of bases not matched to a gene: 7. CDR3 length: 14 residues.

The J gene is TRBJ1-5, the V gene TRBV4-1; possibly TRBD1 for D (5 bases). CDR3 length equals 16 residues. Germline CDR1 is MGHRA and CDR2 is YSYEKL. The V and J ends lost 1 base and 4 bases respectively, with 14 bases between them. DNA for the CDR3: TGCGCCAGCAGCCAAGTGCTGGCCGGGGGGAATCAGCCCCAGCATTTT. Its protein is CASSQVLAGGNQPQHF.

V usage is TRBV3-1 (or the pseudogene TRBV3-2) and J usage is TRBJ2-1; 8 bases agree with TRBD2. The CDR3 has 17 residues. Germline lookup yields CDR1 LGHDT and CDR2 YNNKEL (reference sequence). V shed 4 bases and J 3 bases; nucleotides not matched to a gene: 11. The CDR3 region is CASSPRERLANYNEQFF. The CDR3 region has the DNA TGTGCCAGCAGCCCAAGGGAGAGACTAGCGAACTACAATGAGCAGTTCTTC.

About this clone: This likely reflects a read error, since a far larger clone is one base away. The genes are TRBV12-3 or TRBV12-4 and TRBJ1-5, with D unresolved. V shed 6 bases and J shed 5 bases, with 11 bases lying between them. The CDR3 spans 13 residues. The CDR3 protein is CASSLDGDQPQHF. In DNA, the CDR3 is TGTGCCAGCAGCTTGGACGGGGATCAGCCCCAGCATTTT.

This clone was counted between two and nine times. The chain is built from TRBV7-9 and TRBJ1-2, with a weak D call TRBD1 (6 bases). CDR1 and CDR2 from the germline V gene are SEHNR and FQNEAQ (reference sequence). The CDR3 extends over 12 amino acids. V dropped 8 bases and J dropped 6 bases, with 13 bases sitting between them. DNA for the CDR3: TGTGCCAGCGGAGGATGGACAGATGGCTACACCTTC. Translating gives CASGGWTDGYTF.

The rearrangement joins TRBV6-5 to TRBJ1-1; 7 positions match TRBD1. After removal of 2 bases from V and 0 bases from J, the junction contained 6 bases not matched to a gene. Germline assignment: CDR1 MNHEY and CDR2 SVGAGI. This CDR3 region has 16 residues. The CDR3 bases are TGTGCCAGCAGTTACGACAGGGTTGGGTTGAACACTGAAGCTTTCTTT. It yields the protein CASSYDRVGLNTEAFF.

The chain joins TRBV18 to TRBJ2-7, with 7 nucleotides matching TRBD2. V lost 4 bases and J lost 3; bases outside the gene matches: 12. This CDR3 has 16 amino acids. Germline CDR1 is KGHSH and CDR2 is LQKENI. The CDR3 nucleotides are TGTGCCAGCTCACGCTCAGGGCGGGCTAGCGGCTACGAGCAGTACTTC. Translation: CASSRSGRASGYEQYF.

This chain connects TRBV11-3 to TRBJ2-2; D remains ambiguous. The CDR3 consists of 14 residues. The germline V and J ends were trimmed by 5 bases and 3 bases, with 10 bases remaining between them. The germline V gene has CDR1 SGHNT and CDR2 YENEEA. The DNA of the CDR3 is TGTGCCAGCAGCCCCTCAATAGACACCGGGGAGCTGTTTTTT. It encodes CASSPSIDTGELFF.

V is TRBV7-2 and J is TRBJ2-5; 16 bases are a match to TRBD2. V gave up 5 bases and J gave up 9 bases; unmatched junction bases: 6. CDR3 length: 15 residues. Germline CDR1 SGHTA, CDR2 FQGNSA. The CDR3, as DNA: TGTGCCAGCAGCAGGGAGGGACTAGCGGGAGGGGCCCAGTACTTC. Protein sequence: CASSREGLAGGAQYF.

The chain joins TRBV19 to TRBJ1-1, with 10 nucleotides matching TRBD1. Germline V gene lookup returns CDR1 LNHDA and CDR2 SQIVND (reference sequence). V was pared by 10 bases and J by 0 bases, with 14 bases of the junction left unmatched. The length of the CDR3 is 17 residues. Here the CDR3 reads CATRDRGRITMNTEAFF. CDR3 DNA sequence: TGTGCCACCCGGGACAGGGGCCGCATAACCATGAACACTGAAGCTTTCTTT. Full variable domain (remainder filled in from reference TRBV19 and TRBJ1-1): DGGITQSPKYLFRKEGQNVTLSCEQNLNHDAMYWYRQDPGQGLRLIYYSQIVNDFQKGDIAEGYSVSREKKESFPLTVTSAQKNPTAFYLCATRDRGRITMNTEAFFGQGTRLTVV.

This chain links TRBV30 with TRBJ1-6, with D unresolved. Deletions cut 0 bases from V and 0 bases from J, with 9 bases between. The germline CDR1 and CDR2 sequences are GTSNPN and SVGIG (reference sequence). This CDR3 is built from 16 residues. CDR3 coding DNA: TGTGCCTGGAGTGTACGAGGCAGCTCCTATAATTCACCCCTCCACTTT. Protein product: CAWSVRGSSYNSPLHF.

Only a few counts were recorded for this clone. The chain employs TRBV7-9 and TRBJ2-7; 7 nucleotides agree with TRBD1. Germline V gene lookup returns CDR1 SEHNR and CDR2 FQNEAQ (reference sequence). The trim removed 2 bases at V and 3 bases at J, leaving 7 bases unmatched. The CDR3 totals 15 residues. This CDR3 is CASSLPGTAIYEQYF. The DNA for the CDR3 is TGTGCCAGCAGCTTACCCGGGACAGCCATCTACGAGCAGTACTTC.

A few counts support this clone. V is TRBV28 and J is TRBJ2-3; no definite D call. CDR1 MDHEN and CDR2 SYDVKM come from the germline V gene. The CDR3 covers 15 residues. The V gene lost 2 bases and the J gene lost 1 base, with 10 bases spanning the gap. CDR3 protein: CASSLEADRTDTQYF. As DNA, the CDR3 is TGTGCCAGCAGTTTAGAGGCGGATCGCACAGATACGCAGTATTTT.

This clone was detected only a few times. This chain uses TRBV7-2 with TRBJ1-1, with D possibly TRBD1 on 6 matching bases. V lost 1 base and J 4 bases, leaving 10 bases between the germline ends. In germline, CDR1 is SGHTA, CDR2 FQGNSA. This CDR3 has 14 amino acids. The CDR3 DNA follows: TGTGCCAGCAGCTTAGGCGGGGGCACCACTGAAGCTTTCTTT. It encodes CASSLGGGTTEAFF.

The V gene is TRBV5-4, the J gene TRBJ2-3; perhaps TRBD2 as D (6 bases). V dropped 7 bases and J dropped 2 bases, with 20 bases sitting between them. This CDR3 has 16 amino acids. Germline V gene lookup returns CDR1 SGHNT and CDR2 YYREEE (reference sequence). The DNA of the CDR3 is TGTGCCAGCGGCCAGGGACTCAGGAAGCACACAGATACGCAGTATTTT. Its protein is CASGQGLRKHTDTQYF.

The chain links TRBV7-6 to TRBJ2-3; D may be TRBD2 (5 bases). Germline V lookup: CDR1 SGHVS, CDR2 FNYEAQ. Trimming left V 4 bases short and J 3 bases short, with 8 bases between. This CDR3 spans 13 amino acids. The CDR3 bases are TGTGCCAGCAGCTACACGGGGACAGATACGCAGTATTTT. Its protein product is CASSYTGTDTQYF.

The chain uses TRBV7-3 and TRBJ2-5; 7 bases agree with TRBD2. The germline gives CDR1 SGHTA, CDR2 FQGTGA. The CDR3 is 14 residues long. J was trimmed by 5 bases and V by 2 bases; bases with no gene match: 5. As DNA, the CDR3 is TGTGCCAGCAGCTTAGCGGGAGCGGGGGAGACCCAGTACTTC. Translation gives CASSLAGAGETQYF.

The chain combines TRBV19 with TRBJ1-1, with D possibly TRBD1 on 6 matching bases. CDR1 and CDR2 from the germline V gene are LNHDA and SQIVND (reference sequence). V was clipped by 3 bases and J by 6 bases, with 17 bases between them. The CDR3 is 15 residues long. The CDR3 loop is CASSIDAGEGAEAFF. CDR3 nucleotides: TGTGCCAGTAGTATCGATGCAGGGGAAGGTGCTGAAGCTTTCTTT.

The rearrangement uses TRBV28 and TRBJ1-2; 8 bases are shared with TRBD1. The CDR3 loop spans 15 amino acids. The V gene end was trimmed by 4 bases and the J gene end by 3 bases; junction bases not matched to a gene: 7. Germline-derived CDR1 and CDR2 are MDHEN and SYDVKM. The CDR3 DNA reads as TGTGCCAGCAGTTCCCAGGGGGCTGGGGACTATGGCTACACCTTC. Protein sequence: CASSSQGAGDYGYTF.

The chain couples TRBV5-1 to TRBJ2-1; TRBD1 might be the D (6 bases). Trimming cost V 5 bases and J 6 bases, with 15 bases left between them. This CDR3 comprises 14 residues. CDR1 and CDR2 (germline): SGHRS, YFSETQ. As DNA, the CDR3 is TGCGCCAGCAGTGGGGGCCCGGGGTCCAATGAGCAGTTCTTC. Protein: CASSGGPGSNEQFF.

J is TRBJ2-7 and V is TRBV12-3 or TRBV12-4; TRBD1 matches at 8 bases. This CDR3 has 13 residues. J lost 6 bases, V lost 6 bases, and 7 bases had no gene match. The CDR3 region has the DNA TGTGCCAGCAGGGGAACAGGGGGTACCGAGCAGTACTTC. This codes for CASRGTGGTEQYF.

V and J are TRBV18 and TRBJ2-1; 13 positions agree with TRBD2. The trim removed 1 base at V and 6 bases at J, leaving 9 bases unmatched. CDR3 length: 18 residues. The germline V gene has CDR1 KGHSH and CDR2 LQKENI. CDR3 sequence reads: CASSPRLAGGSGGNEQFF. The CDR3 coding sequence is TGTGCCAGCTCACCACGACTAGCGGGAGGATCCGGGGGCAATGAGCAGTTCTTC.

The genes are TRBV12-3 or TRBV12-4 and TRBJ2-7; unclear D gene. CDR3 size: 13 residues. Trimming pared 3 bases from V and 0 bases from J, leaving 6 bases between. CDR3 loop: CASSLASSYEQYF. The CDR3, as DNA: TGTGCCAGCAGTTTGGCTAGCTCCTACGAGCAGTACTTC.